Listed below are T cell receptor beta chains from one sample, sequenced in a study of OX40 agonist ivuxolimab in advanced cancers. The protocol was immunoSEQ multiplex PCR, while the TCRdb copy is restricted to in-frame clones and leaves out a portion. Of around 62,000 clones in the sample, around 84% were seen once. Sequences were derived from CD4+ or CD8+ T cells sorted from blood, sampled in a trial of the OX40 agonist ivuxolimab. Receptors originate from an adult with an advanced solid tumor such as melanoma, head and neck, liver or kidney cancer. Each CDR3 is given with its conserved first and last residue. The size entry is marked missing in some rows and otherwise reads once, few, many or a size class.

size | V | length | CDR3
. | TRBV7-2 | 16 | CASSSEGVFSGNTIYF
. | TRBV5-6 | 13 | CASSLRAGEKLFF
. | TRBV7-3 | 17 | CASSLNPPRRSPGELFF
once | TRBV5-1 | 16 | CASSSGTSGRIDTQYF
. | TRBV9 | 12 | CASSLNTGELFF
. | TRBV14 | 17 | CASSQDPGQHSSYGYTF
. | TRBV6-6 | 15 | CASTIRTGSNQPQHF
. | TRBV28 | 11 | CASRIQGEQFF
once | TRBV7-3 | 16 | CASSLLAGSSTDTQYF
once | TRBV29-1 | 14 | CSVLYGTGLNEQFF
. | TRBV15 | 15 | CATSRDRAGQETQYF
few | TRBV5-6 | 12 | CASSLTVNEQFF
. | TRBV28 | 13 | CASRNGFNQPQHF
once | TRBV6-1 | 14 | CASSELGSKNEQYF
once | TRBV10-3 | 12 | CEPTELNEKLFF
. | TRBV7-6 | 14 | CASSLEADGGTQYF
. | TRBV7-2 | 16 | CASSPGLVLNTGELFF
. | TRBV27 | 17 | CASSLLASGRAGYEQFF
few | TRBV7-2 | 17 | CASSFSSGSSGTGELFF
. | TRBV5-1 | 16 | CASSLEGRGLLSPLHF
. | TRBV7-3 | 13 | CASSSEGTTEAFF
. | TRBV5-1 | 15 | CASSLGYGVDYGYTF
. | TRBV18 | 16 | CASSPRPDGKNYEQYF
. | TRBV4-3 | 15 | CASSQDGRTGNTIYF
. | TRBV18 | 16 | CASSTGGPSSYNEQFF
. | TRBV30 | 13 | CAWSGQATDTQYF
. | TRBV7-9 | 14 | CASGIQATNEKLFF
. | TRBV5-1 | 14 | CASSYDRGPYEQFF
. | TRBV14 | 14 | CASSQERAGGSPVF
. | TRBV5-5 | 14 | CASSLAGFNQPQHF
. | TRBV6-5 | 15 | CASSYSIRGNQPQHF
. | TRBV7-2 | 15 | CASSLAPNGGGELFF
. | TRBV19 | 15 | CASSRDGQPSYEQYF
few | TRBV7-3 | 16 | CASSPRGRVGSDTQYF
. | TRBV6-5 | 14 | CASMAGGASGELFF
. | TRBV11-3 | 16 | CASSLTSDTSYNEQFF
. | TRBV5-4 | 13 | CASSSGTAYGYTF
. | TRBV2 | 15 | CASSEAQVSNQPQHF
. | TRBV10-2 | 16 | CASSATGTSGKGEQFF
. | TRBV20-1 | 10 | CIHRGLGYTF
. | TRBV5-6 | 11 | CASSLPTEQFF
. | TRBV6-6 | 16 | CASSFQNVDYGNEQFF
. | TRBV5-4 | 14 | CASSPGGWGYEQYF
. | TRBV7-9 | 15 | CASSYLAGETDTQYF
. | TRBV6-1 | 12 | CASKGQGAEAFF
. | TRBV5-1 | 17 | CASSLGPTGTNTGELFF
. | TRBV6-6 | 16 | CASRDNRGRDTGELFF
. | TRBV9 | 15 | CASSGGPGLSPTQYF
. | TRBV6-5 | 12 | CASSAPYNEQFF